The T cell receptor beta chain under discussion was sequenced for a study of response to subunit inactivated influenza vaccine. General study points: Every seasonal influenza vaccination brings in few new T cells, the authors suggested.

Using its own MiXCR run on the RT-PCR reads, TCRdb lists one record per CDR3 protein. The sample carries 550,000 to 650,000 distinct CDR3 sequences, about 10% recorded once. There are a few counts of this clonotype. Its antigen is currently unknown. This clonotype was obtained from a man aged 45-65 years who received an inactivated influenza vaccine. The specimen comprised PBMCs from blood, sampled on the day of vaccination.

The CDR3 DNA sequence: TGTGCCAGCAGCAAAAAACCCCCCAGGGTGAACATTCAGTACTTC. It specifies CASSKKPPRVNIQYF. The chain employs TRBV21-1 and TRBJ2-4; no check of the table's D call, TRBD1, against the DNA was made. TRBV21-1 is annotated as a pseudogene. This CDR3 spans 15 amino acids.